This TCR beta chain appears in the sequencing data of a study of regulatory T cells in long-lasting Graves disease. Points from the study as a whole: Persistent patients had a count of shared public clonotypes (roughly 2,500) that exceeded that of new patients (about 930).

The germline V and J ends were trimmed by 2 bases and 4 bases, with 14 bases remaining between them. There are 15 residues in the CDR3. From germline, CDR1 is LGHDT and CDR2 YNNKEL (reference sequence). Sequencing libraries for TCR beta were prepared with iRepertoire HTBI primers and Arm-PCR of CDR3 regions. MiXCR, applied by TCRdb to the multiplex PCR reads, yields one record per CDR3 protein. The sample has roughly 500,000 distinct CDR3 sequences; about 13% are singletons. Documented time point: newly diagnosed GD, antithyroid drugs for less than 3 months. The TCR library used RNA extracted from PBMCs. Notes on this clonotype: The antigen is unknown.

These data also formed part of another study, on T cells in Graves' hyperthyroidism and ophthalmopathy.

This TCR was sampled from a man in his thirties or forties with Graves disease. The material was peripheral blood mononuclear cells (PBMCs), obtained at new diagnosis, from a patient treated with antithyroid drugs. J is TRBJ2-5 and V is TRBV3-1; D possibly corresponds to TRBD2 (5 bases). CDR3 sequence (DNA): TGTGCCAGCAGCCAACTCTTCGTGGAGGTAGAGACCCAGTACTTC. This translates into CASSQLFVEVETQYF.